This T cell receptor (beta chain) was observed in a study of memory CD4+ T cells and cytomegalovirus serostatus. Broader study findings: Suggested: most of the CMV-linked TCR signature lies in CD4+ memory cells.

Turning to this clone: Antigen unknown.

Sequencing used immunoSEQ multiplex PCR; TCRdb keeps in-frame clones, though not all of them. The sample lists some 54,000 clones, about three quarters occurring once. Single viable CD3+CD4+CD8-CD45RO+ cells were sorted as the memory CD4+ T cells. Positive selection with CD4 microbeads enriched total CD4+ T cells. Sequenced material: memory CD4+ T cells from blood. This receptor was obtained from an adult in good health and CMV-seropositive.

The CDR3: CASSLAVLGPYEQFF. For the CDR3, the DNA is TGTGCCAGCAGCTTAGCGGTATTGGGGCCTTATGAGCAGTTCTTC. The chain uses TRBV7-2 and TRBJ2-1; perhaps TRBD1 as D (5 bases). Germline loops: CDR1 SGHTA, CDR2 FQGNSA. The CDR3 loop spans 15 amino acids. V gave up 0 bases and J gave up 8 bases, with 14 bases separating them.